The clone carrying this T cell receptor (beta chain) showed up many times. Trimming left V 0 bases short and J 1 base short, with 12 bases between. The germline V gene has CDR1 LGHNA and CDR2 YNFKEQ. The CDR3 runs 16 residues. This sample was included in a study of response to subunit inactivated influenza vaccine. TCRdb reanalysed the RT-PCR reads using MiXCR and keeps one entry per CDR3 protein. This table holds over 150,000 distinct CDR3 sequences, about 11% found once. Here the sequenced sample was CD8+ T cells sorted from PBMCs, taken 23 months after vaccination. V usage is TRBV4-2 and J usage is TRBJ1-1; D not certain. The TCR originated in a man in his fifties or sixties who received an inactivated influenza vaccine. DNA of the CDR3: TGTGCCAGCAGCCAAGATGGGGAAGGAACGAACACTGAAGCTTTCTTT. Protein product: CASSQDGEGTNTEAFF.